This passage covers 18 T cell receptor beta chains from one sample sequenced in a study of T-cell memory formation after mild COVID-19. From the 5' RACE reads, TCRdb called clonotypes with MiXCR, one entry per CDR3 protein. The sample yields roughly 350,000 distinct CDR3 sequences, over 20% seen once. The sequencing input was PBMCs or a T cell subset sorted from them (not recorded which). The receptors shown here come from an adult woman who had mild COVID-19 (a few samples of this study predate the infection). Cell type and time point are not known.

The chain is built from TRBV20-1 and TRBJ1-1; D remains ambiguous. Per the germline V gene, CDR1 is DFQATT and CDR2 is SNEGSKA (reference sequence). The V gene lost 1 base and the J gene lost 3 bases, with 3 bases spanning the gap. This CDR3 spans 11 amino acids. The CDR3 sequence: CSARVYTEAFF. Here the CDR3 DNA reads TGCAGTGCTAGAGTGTACACTGAAGCTTTCTTT.

V and J are TRBV6-5 and TRBJ1-2; the match to TRBD1 covers 8 bases. Germline CDR1 reads MNHEY; CDR2 reads SVGAGI. The ends lost 2 bases at V and 1 base at J; junction bases unmatched: 6. The CDR3 runs 16 residues. CDR3 nucleotides: TGTGCCAGCAGTTACACCAGGACAGGGCATAACTATGGCTACACCTTC. It specifies CASSYTRTGHNYGYTF.

This clonotype was detected only a few times. The chain is built from TRBV29-1 and TRBJ2-7, with a tentative D call TRBD1 (5 bases). CDR1 and CDR2 (germline): SQVTM, ANQGSEA. The CDR3 is 13 residues long. V shed 1 base and J shed 5 bases, with 12 bases lying between them. DNA of the CDR3: TGCAGCGTTGAAGGCAGGGTGGGCAACGAGCAGTACTTC. Translated, it gives CSVEGRVGNEQYF.

Remarks on this clonotype: One junction end disagrees with the germline gene, perhaps due to a read error. J is TRBJ2-5 and V is TRBV11-2; D not certain. This CDR3 is 14 amino acids long. Germline values: CDR1 SGHAT, CDR2 FQNNGV. This CDR3 is CASSPRPDQETQYF. The CDR3 nucleotides read TGTGCCAGCAGCCCCAGGCCTGACCAGGAGACCCAGTACTTC. Together with reference TRBV11-2 and TRBJ2-5, the CDR3 gives the full variable domain: EAGVAQSPRYKIIEKRQSVAFWCNPISGHATLYWYQQILGQGPKLLIQFQNNGVVDDSQLPKDRFSAERLKGVDSTLKIQPAKLEDSAVYLCASSPRPDQETQYFGPGTRLLVL.

The rearrangement uses TRBV4-2 and TRBJ1-2, with 7 bases aligning to TRBD1. Unmatched junction bases numbered 16, after V lost 3 bases and J lost 6 bases. CDR1 and CDR2 from the germline V gene are LGHNA and YNFKEQ. This CDR3 region has 17 residues. The CDR3 here is CASSHEWTGGGPDGYTF. In nucleotides, the CDR3 is TGTGCCAGCAGCCACGAATGGACAGGCGGGGGACCTGATGGCTACACCTTC.

This clonotype was detected many times. The V call is TRBV29-1, the J call TRBJ2-5; TRBD1 might be the D (5 bases). Germline assignment: CDR1 SQVTM and CDR2 ANQGSEA. V gave up 7 bases and J gave up 1 base, with 16 bases separating them. This CDR3 contains 14 residues. CDR3 protein: CSGAHRRGQETQYF. The CDR3 DNA follows: TGCAGCGGGGCGCACAGGAGAGGCCAAGAGACCCAGTACTTC.

This clonotype came up a few times. The genes are TRBV24-1 and TRBJ2-3; 7 nucleotides agree with TRBD2. V trimming: 3 bases; J trimming: 2 bases; junction bases outside the gene matches: 10. Per germline, CDR1 KGHDR and CDR2 SFDVKD. This CDR3 comprises 17 residues. CDR3 amino acids: CATSDPSNGGYTDTQYF. CDR3 bases: TGTGCCACCAGTGATCCGAGTAACGGGGGGTACACAGATACGCAGTATTTT.

This clonotype was observed many times. This rearrangement joins TRBV5-4 to TRBJ2-7; the match to TRBD2 covers 9 bases. The CDR3 runs 16 residues. Germline V CDR1 and CDR2: SGHNT, YYREEE (reference sequence). Trimming at V came to 0 bases and at J to 1 base, leaving 5 bases not matched to a gene. The CDR3 is CASSLGSGGRSYEQYF. Here the CDR3 DNA reads TGTGCCAGCAGCTTGGGAAGCGGGGGGCGATCCTACGAGCAGTACTTC. Drawing the rest from reference TRBV5-4 and TRBJ2-7, the complete variable domain is ETGVTQSPTHLIKTRGQQVTLRCSSQSGHNTVSWYQQALGQGPQFIFQYYREEENGRGNFPPRFSGLQFPNYSSELNVNALELDDSALYLCASSLGSGGRSYEQYFGPGTRLTVT.

The gene calls are TRBV7-2 and TRBJ2-7; D gene ambiguous. This CDR3 comprises 13 residues. Looked up from germline, CDR1 is SGHTA and CDR2 is FQGNSA. The germline V and J ends were trimmed by 0 bases and 7 bases, with 10 bases remaining between them. CDR3 region: CASSLASTPEQYF. The CDR3 nucleotides are TGTGCCAGCAGCTTAGCGTCAACTCCTGAGCAGTACTTC.

About this clonotype itself: It is unclear where the CDR3 begins or ends on the DNA, so no DNA is shown, and the CDR3 is as TCRdb lists it. V and J are TRBV4-1 and TRBJ2-1; TRBD2, the table's D call, lacks a check against the DNA. The CDR3 is 14 amino acids long, termini counted. Germline V gene sequence: CDR1 MGHRA, CDR2 YSYEKL. CDR3 protein: CASSHFAGGAVKFF.

This clonotype came up a few times. The V call is TRBV5-6, the J call TRBJ2-7, with D possibly matching TRBD2 (5 bases). Germline values: CDR1 SGHDT, CDR2 YYEEEE. V lost 0 bases, J lost 6 bases, and 13 bases lay in between. The CDR3 runs to 14 residues. CDR3 in DNA: TGTGCCAGCAGCTTGGACGGGAAAACGGGCGAGCAGTACTTC. It yields the protein CASSLDGKTGEQYF.

About this clonotype itself: One end of the junction varies from germline; a read error may be responsible. The chain carries TRBV5-1 and TRBJ2-1, with 7 bases lining up with TRBD1. The CDR3 is 16 residues long. Germline values: CDR1 SGHRS, CDR2 YFSETQ. The CDR3 region is CSSTEGAESSYNEQFF. The CDR3 nucleotides read TGCTCCAGCACAGAGGGGGCGGAAAGCTCCTACAATGAGCAGTTCTTC.

The CDR3 DNA reads as TGCGCCAGCAGCCATACAATTACCTTTATTACCGGGACAGCGTCGAGCAATCAGCCCCAGCATTTT. It specifies CASSHTITFITGTASSNQPQHF. V usage is TRBV4-1 and J usage is TRBJ1-5; 7 bases align to TRBD1. The germline CDR1 and CDR2 sequences are MGHRA and YSYEKL. The CDR3 sequence is 22 residues long. Losses at the gene ends were 3 bases for V and 1 base for J; bases not matched to a gene: 24.

The rearrangement uses TRBV7-9 and TRBJ2-1; TRBD1 matches 9 bases. The germline CDR1 and CDR2 sequences are SEHNR and FQNEAQ (reference sequence). The CDR3 sequence is 17 residues long. V lost 2 bases to trimming and J lost 7 bases; unmatched junction nucleotides: 12. The CDR3 spells CASSLIIGTGKRNEQFF. CDR3 in DNA: TGTGCCAGCAGCTTAATCATCGGGACAGGGAAGAGGAATGAGCAGTTCTTC.

The chain couples TRBV4-2 to TRBJ2-5; 9 bases are shared with TRBD2. Losses at the gene ends were 2 bases for V and 5 bases for J; bases not matched to a gene: 3. This CDR3 is 14 amino acids long. In germline, CDR1 is LGHNA, CDR2 YNFKEQ. CDR3 region: CASSQSTSGETQYF. For the CDR3, the DNA is TGTGCCAGCAGCCAATCGACTAGCGGCGAGACCCAGTACTTC.

This clonotype appeared a few times. The chain employs TRBV11-3 and TRBJ2-1, with D perhaps matching TRBD1 (5 bases). Looked up from germline, CDR1 is SGHNT and CDR2 is YENEEA. The CDR3 covers 15 residues. V lost 1 base and J lost 8, with 15 bases in between. In DNA form, the CDR3 reads TGTGCCAGCAGCTTAGGGGGCAGGGCTTTGGATGAGCAGTTCTTC. Translated: CASSLGGRALDEQFF.

In its sample, this clonotype was seen a few times. CDR3 coding DNA: TGTGCCAGCAGCTCGGGACAGGTGAACACTGAAGCTTTCTTT. It translates to CASSSGQVNTEAFF. The chain couples TRBV7-9 to TRBJ1-1; the match to TRBD1 covers 8 bases. Germline V gene lookup returns CDR1 SEHNR and CDR2 FQNEAQ (reference sequence). CDR3 length equals 14 residues. The J segment lost 0 bases and the V segment lost 4 bases, leaving 1 base of the junction unmatched.

In this sample, this clonotype turned up a few times. The V gene is TRBV20-1, the J gene TRBJ1-5; a weak D match, TRBD1 (5 bases). The CDR3 totals 14 residues. V lost 3 bases and J lost 3, with 12 bases in between. Germline CDR1 is DFQATT and CDR2 is SNEGSKA (reference sequence). The CDR3 loop is CSASGQGDNQPQHF. The CDR3 DNA is TGCAGTGCTAGTGGTCAGGGCGACAATCAGCCCCAGCATTTT.